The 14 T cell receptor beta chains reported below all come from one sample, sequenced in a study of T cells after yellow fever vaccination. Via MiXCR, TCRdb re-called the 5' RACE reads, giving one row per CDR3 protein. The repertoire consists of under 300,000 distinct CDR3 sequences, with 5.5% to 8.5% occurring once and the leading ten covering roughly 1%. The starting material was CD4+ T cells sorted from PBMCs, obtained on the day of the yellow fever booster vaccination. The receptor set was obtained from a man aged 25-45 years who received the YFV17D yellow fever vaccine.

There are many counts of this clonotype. The CDR3: CASSQEGRPYEQYF. The CDR3 DNA is TGTGCCAGCAGCCAAGAAGGTCGACCCTACGAGCAGTACTTC. The J gene is TRBJ2-7, the V gene TRBV3-1; D call uncertain. V shed 0 bases and J shed 2 bases, with 8 bases lying between them. The germline V gene has CDR1 LGHDT and CDR2 YNNKEL (reference sequence). CDR3 length: 14 residues.

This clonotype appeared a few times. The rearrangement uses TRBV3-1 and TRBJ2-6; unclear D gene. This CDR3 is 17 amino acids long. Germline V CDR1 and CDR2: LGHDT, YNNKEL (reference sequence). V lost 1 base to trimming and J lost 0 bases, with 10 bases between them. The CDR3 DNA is TGTGCCAGCAGCCAAGGGGGTCGGACCTCTGGGGCCAACGTCCTGACTTTC. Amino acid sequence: CASSQGGRTSGANVLTF.

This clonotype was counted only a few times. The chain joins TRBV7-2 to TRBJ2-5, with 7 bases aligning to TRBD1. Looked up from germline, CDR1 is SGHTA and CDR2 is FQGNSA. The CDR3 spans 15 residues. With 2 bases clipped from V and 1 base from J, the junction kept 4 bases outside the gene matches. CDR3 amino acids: CASSLYTGAQETQYF. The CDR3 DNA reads TGTGCCAGCAGCTTATATACAGGGGCCCAAGAGACCCAGTACTTC.

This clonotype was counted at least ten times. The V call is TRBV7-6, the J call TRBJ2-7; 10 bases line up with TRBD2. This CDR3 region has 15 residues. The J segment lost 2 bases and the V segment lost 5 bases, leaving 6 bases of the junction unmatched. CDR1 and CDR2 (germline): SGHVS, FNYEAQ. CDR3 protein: CASSITSGDTYEQYF. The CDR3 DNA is TGTGCCAGCAGCATAACTAGCGGGGACACCTACGAGCAGTACTTC.

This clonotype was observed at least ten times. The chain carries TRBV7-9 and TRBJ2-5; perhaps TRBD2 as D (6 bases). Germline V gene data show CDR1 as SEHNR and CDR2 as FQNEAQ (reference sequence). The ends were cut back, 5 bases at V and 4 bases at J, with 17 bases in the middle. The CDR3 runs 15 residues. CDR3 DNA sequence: TGTGCCAGCAGCCCGCCGCGAGTCGGGAGAGAGACCCAGTACTTC. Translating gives CASSPPRVGRETQYF.

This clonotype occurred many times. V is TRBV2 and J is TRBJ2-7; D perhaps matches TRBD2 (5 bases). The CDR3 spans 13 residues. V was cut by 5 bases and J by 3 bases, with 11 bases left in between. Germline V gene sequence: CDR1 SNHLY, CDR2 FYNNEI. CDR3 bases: TGTGCCAGCAGTCTGGACTGGAACTACGAGCAGTACTTC. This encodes CASSLDWNYEQYF.

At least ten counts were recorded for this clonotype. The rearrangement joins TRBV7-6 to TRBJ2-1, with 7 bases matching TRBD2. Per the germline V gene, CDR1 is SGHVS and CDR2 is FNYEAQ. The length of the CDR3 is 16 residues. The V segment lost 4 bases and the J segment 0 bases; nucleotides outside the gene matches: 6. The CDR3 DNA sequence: TGTGCCAGCAGCTACGGGACTACTAGCTCCTACAATGAGCAGTTCTTC. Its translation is CASSYGTTSSYNEQFF.

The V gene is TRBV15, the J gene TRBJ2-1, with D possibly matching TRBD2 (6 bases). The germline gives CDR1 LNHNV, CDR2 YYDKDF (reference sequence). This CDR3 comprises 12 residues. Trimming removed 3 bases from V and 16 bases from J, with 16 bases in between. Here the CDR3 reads CATSRDKTGEFF. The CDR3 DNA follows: TGTGCCACCAGCAGGGACAAGACGGGGGAATTCTTC.

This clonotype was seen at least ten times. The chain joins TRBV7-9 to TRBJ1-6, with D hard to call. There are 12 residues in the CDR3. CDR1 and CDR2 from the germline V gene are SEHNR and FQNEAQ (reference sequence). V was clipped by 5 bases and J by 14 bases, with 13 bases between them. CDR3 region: CASSEIQGTLHF. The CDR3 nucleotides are TGTGCCAGCAGCGAAATACAAGGCACCCTCCACTTT.

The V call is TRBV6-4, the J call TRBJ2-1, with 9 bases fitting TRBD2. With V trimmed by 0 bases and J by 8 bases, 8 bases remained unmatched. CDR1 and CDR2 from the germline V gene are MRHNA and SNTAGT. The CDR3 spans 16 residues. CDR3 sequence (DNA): TGTGCCAGCAGTGACTCGCCAGCGGGAGGCCTAGATGAGCAGTTCTTC. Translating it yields CASSDSPAGGLDEQFF.

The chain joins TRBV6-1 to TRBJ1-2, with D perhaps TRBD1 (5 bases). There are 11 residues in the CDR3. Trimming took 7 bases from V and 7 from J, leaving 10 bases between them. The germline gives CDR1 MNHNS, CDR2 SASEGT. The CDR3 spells CASNTGRGYTF. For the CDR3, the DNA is TGTGCCAGCAATACAGGACGTGGCTACACCTTC.

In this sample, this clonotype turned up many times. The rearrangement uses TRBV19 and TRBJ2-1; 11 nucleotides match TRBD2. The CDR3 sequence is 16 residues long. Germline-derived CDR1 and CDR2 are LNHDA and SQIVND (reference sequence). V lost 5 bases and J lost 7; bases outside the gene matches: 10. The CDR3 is CASSALAGALPNEQFF. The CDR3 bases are TGTGCCAGTAGTGCACTAGCGGGGGCCCTCCCTAATGAGCAGTTCTTC.

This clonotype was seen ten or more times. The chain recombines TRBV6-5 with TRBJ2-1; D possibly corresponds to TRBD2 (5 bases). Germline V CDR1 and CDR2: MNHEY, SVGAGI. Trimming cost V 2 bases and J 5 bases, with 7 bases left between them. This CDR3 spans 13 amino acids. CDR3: CASSYRGNNEQFF. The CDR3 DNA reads TGTGCCAGCAGTTACAGAGGGAACAATGAGCAGTTCTTC.

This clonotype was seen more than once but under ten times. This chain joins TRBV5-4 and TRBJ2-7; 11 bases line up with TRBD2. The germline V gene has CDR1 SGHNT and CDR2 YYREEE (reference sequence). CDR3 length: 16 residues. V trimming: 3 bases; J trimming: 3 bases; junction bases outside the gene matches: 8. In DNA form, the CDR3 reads TGTGCCAGCAGCTCGCCGTCCGGGACTAGCGGCTACGAGCAGTACTTC. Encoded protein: CASSSPSGTSGYEQYF.